The source of this T cell receptor beta chain is a study of CD8+CD57+ T cells in acquired aplastic anemia. Study-wide background: Sorted CD4+ and CD8+ cells gave an average of around 3 ug of DNA.

Notes on this clonotype: Its antigen is still unknown.

Study-wide points: Patient and control CD8+ Simpson's diversity was not significantly different. The same twenty-nine CD8+ CDR3 sequences occurred in patients and in controls.

This CDR3 has 14 amino acids. The V gene end was trimmed by 5 bases and the J gene end by 2 bases; junction bases not matched to a gene: 3. Germline CDR1 and CDR2: SGHTA and FQGNSA. TCR beta VDJ and CDR3 were profiled, and genomic DNA was the template. One entry per CDR3 protein, called by TCRdb with MiXCR from the reads. The data hold some 280,000 distinct CDR3 sequences, with around 60% observed a single time. The source is a human donor with severe aplastic anemia or a healthy control (not recorded which). The chain uses TRBV7-2 and TRBJ2-7, with 10 bases identical to TRBD2. Input material: sorted CD4+, CD8+, or CD8+CD57+ T cells (not recorded which) from PBMCs. CDR3 protein: CASSTTSGTYEQYF. The CDR3 coding sequence is TGTGCCAGCAGCACAACTAGCGGGACCTACGAGCAGTACTTC.